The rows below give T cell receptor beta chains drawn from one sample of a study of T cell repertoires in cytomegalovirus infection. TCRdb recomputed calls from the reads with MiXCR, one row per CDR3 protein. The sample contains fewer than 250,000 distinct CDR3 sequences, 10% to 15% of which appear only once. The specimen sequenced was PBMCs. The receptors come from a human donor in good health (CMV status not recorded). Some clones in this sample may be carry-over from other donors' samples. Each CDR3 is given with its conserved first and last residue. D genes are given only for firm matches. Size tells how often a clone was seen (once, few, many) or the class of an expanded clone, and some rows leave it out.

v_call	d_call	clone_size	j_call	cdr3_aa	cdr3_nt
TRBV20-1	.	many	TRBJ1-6	CSARPGPQNSPLHF	TGCAGTGCTAGACCGGGACCGCAGAATTCACCCCTCCACTTT
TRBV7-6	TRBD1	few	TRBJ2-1	CASSLGQGINNEQFF	TGTGCCAGCAGCTTAGGACAGGGTATAAACAATGAGCAGTTCTTC
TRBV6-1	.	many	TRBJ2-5	CASRLGPQETQYF	TGTGCCAGCCGGCTGGGACCTCAAGAGACCCAGTACTTC
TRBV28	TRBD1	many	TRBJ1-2	CASSPSDRDGYTF	TGTGCCAGCAGTCCCTCGGACAGGGATGGCTACACCTTC
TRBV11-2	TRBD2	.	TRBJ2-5	CASSLAGGLQETQYF	TGTGCCAGCAGCCTAGCGGGGGGTCTACAAGAGACCCAGTACTTC
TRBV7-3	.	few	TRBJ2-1	CASSPESGARYNEQFF	TGTGCCAGCAGCCCAGAGTCAGGGGCCCGCTACAATGAGCAGTTCTTC
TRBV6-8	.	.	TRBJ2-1	CASRAQLVGNEQFF	TGTGCCAGCAGAGCCCAGCTAGTTGGCAATGAGCAGTTTTTC
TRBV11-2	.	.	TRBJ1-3	CASSSGLQAIYF	TGTGCCAGCAGCTCGGGACTCCAGGCCATATATTTT
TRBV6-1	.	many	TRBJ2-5	CASSGFSRGQETQYF	TGTGCCAGCAGTGGCTTTAGTAGAGGTCAAGAGACCCAGTACTTC
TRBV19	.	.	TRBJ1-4	CASSTGTNEKLFF	TGTGCCAGTAGTACCGGGACGAATGAAAAACTGTTTTTT
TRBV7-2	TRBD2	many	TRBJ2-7	CASSLMLTREEEQYF	TGTGCCAGCAGCTTAATGTTGACGCGGGAGGAGGAGCAGTACTTC
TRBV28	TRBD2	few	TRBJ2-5	CASSSTSGSRETQYF	TGTGCCAGCAGTTCGACTAGCGGGAGTCGAGAGACCCAGTACTTC
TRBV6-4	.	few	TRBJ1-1	CASSPSHRGGTEAFF	TGTGCCAGCAGTCCATCCCACAGAGGGGGCACTGAAGCTTTCTTT
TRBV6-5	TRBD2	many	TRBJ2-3	CASSYREASDTQYF	TGTGCCAGCAGTTACCGGGAGGCGTCAGATACGCAGTATTTT
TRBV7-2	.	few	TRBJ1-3	CASSARTTGNTIYF	TGTGCCAGCAGCGCCCGGACGACCGGAAACACCATATATTTT
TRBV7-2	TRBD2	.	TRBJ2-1	CASSLARTLAGQFF	TGTGCCAGCAGCTTAGCTAGGACGCTAGCGGGACAGTTCTTC
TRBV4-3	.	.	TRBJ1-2	CASSRTAGAGLYGYTF	TGCGCCAGCAGCCGCACGGCAGGGGCCGGACTCTATGGCTACACCTTC
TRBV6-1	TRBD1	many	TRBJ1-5	CASRRTGGEGAQHF	TGTGCCAGCAGACGGACAGGGGGGGAGGGAGCCCAGCATTTT
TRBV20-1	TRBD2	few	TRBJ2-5	CSAPTSGTWEETQYF	TGCAGTGCTCCGACTAGCGGGACGTGGGAAGAGACCCAGTACTTC
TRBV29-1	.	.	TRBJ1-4	CSARAPDEKLFF	TGCAGCGCCCGGGCGCCTGATGAAAAACTGTTTTTT
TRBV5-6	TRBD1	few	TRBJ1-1	CASSFTGANTEAFF	TGTGCCAGCAGCTTCACAGGGGCGAACACTGAAGCTTTCTTT
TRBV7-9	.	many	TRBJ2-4	CASSLSGAKNIQYF	TGTGCCAGCAGCTTGAGCGGGGCCAAAAACATTCAGTACTTC
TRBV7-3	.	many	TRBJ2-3	CASSRAGEDTQYF	TGTGCCAGCAGCCGTGCAGGGGAAGATACGCAGTATTTT
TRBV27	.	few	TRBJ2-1	CASSPSTGYYNEQFF	TGTGCCAGCAGTCCGTCGACAGGATACTACAATGAGCAGTTCTTC
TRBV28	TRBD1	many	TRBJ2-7	CASSLRQGGYYEQYF	TGTGCCAGCAGTCTTCGACAGGGGGGGTACTACGAGCAGTACTTC
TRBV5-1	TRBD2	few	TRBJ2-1	CASSLAASGRSSYNEQFF	TGCGCCAGCAGCTTGGCGGCTAGCGGGAGGAGCTCCTACAATGAGCAGTTCTTC
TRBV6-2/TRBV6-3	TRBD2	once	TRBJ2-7	CASSQGLAGAIYEQYF	TGTGCCAGCAGTCAGGGACTAGCGGGAGCAATTTACGAGCAGTACTTC
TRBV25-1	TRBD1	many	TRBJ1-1	CASSENRGTEAFF	TGTGCCAGCAGTGAAAACAGGGGAACTGAAGCTTTCTTT
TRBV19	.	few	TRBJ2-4	CASSPPGGQGHIQYF	TGTGCCAGTAGTCCTCCTGGGGGGCAGGGACACATTCAGTACTTC
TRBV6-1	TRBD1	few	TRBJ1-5	CASSPGRGRVQPQHF	TGTGCCAGCAGTCCGGGGAGGGGGCGAGTTCAGCCCCAGCATTTT
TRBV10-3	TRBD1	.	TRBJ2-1	CAISVGQGGDEQFF	TGTGCCATCAGTGTGGGACAGGGGGGCGATGAGCAGTTCTTC
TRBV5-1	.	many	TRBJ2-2	CASSASGARNTGELFF	TGCGCCAGCAGCGCATCGGGGGCGCGGAACACCGGGGAGCTGTTTTTT
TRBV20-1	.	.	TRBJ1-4	CSARGGATNEKLFF	TGCAGTGCTAGAGGCGGGGCAACTAATGAAAAACTGTTTTTT
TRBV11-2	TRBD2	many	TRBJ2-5	CASGRGSGSKETQYF	TGTGCCAGCGGCAGAGGAAGCGGGAGTAAAGAGACCCAGTACTTC
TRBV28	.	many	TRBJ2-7	CASGSGERGQYF	TGTGCCAGCGGGTCTGGGGAAAGGGGGCAGTACTTC
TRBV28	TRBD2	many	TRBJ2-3	CASSLPTSVGFDTQYF	TGTGCCAGCAGTTTGCCGACTAGCGTAGGATTCGATACGCAGTATTTT
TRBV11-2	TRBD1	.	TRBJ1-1	CASRPGTGFRAFF	TGTGCCAGCAGGCCCGGGACAGGGTTCCGAGCTTTCTTT
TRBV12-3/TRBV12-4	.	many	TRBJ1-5	CASGQGGDGNQPQHF	TGTGCCAGCGGGCAAGGGGGGGATGGCAATCAGCCCCAGCATTTT
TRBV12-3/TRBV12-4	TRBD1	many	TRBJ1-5	CASSLIGTVGQPQHF	TGTGCCAGCAGTCTCATTGGGACAGTAGGCCAGCCCCAGCATTTT
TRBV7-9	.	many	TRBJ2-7	CASSNRFSYEQYF	TGTGCCAGCAGCAACAGATTTTCCTACGAGCAGTACTTC
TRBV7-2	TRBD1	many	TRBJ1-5	CASTLQGAYQPQHF	TGTGCCAGCACCTTACAGGGGGCGTATCAGCCCCAGCATTTT
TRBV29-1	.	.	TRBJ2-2	CSAATAADTGELFF	TGCAGTGCCGCGACAGCTGCGGACACCGGGGAGCTGTTTTTT
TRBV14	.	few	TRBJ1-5	CASSPPYDSLNQPQHF	TGTGCCAGCAGCCCTCCCTACGACAGCTTAAATCAGCCCCAGCATTTT
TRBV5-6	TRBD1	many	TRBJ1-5	CASSFRGQGSPQHF	TGTGCCAGCAGCTTTCGCGGACAGGGATCGCCCCAGCATTTT
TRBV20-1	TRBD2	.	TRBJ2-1	CSARKLAGGNEQFF	TGCAGTGCTAGAAAACTAGCGGGGGGGAATGAGCAGTTCTTC
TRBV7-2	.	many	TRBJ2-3	CASSQGDTQYF	TGTGCCAGCAGCCAGGGGGATACGCAGTATTTT